This TCR beta chain was found in a study of T cells in localized non-small cell lung cancer (TCRdb year 2020). Describing the broader study: Comparing tumors with uninvolved tumor-adjacent lungs, the study looked at the T cell repertoires of 220 or so patients with early-stage NSCLC. The cohort was made up of under 250 treatment-naive NSCLC patients whose localized lung tumors had been resected. The mean age of the NSCLC patients was about 62 years, with approximately 130 men and over 100 women.

With regard to this clone: The clone's antigen remains unknown. Per-base qualities were not stored, and no clone one base away is much larger.

The immunoSEQ Assay was used to sequence TCR beta CDR3 regions from DNA. The original methods were these. T cell density was computed as TCR beta template counts normalized to usable DNA estimated by amplifying housekeeping genes. Richness was estimated using the preseqR package, with extrapolation to 400,000 templates for PBMC samples and to 120,000 templates for tissue samples. Clonality was taken to be one minus Pielou's evenness. To identify tissue-enriched TCRs, differential abundance testing was run on productive amino-acid clonotypes with a minimum total count of 5 and an alpha of 0.1. The Jaccard Index and the Morisita Overlap Index were used to measure repertoire overlap between compartments. GLIPH grouped TCR beta CDR3s together with public tetramer-defined viral CDR3s, and a viral motif had to include at least three viral sequences and also show V-gene enrichment. The table was pulled from immuneACCESS by TCRdb, which kept in-frame rearrangements only. Such tables lose some clones; where checked, under half of the loss comes from unresolved V genes, and the rest has no known cause. V, J and clone size are those of that table, while D and trimming were read from the DNA. This sample gives approximately 35,000 clones in total; roughly nine tenths of them show up just once. Approximately 5% of the sample belongs to the ten largest clones.

Cut back by 6 bases and 2 bases, the V and J ends lie 19 bases apart. From the germline V gene (reference sequence), CDR1 is LNHDA and CDR2 is SQIVND. The CDR3 numbers 16 residues from cysteine through phenylalanine. The kept DNA is CDR3 alone, 48 bases in frame from the first base. What the study reported, not specific to this receptor: Uninvolved tumor-adjacent lung showed the highest T cell clonality, higher than tumor, which suggests more focused antigenic responses in the uninvolved tumor-adjacent lung. A median of approximately 53 of the top 100 tumor clones turned up in the paired uninvolved adjacent lung, and some 27 of those clones also ranked among the top 100 of that same adjacent lung. Longer overall survival was associated with higher T cell density in blood, whereas shorter survival was associated with higher clonality in adjacent lung. Since the design was exploratory, TCR variables were selected using unadjusted p-values with no false-discovery rate correction. Because multi-region tumor sequencing was not done, intratumor heterogeneity could not be ruled out.

At diagnosis, peripheral blood, uninvolved tumor-adjacent lung and tumor were collected and were preserved as a mix of fresh-frozen and FFPE material. For TCR repertoire profiling, blood samples were analyzed as peripheral blood mononuclear cells. The V and J segments used are TRBV19 and TRBJ1-1; the best D guess is TRBD1, with 6 bases matching. This clonotype was sampled from a man aged 40-75 years with stage II lung adenocarcinoma. The sequenced sample was PBMCs, obtained before any cancer treatment. At the DNA level, the sequence is TGTGCCAGTAGCCTAGCCAGTGGGGGCCCAAACACTGAAGCTTTCTTT. Its amino acids are CASSLASGGPNTEAFF.